This T cell receptor (beta chain) was sequenced for a study of cytomegalovirus exposure and HLA in healthy donors. Study observations and caveats: Among TCR beta chains, those listed as cytomegalovirus-associated numbered about 150.

This CDR3 is built from 14 residues. CDR1 and CDR2 from the germline V gene are SNHLY and FYNNEI. V gave up 4 bases and J gave up 2 bases; unmatched junction bases: 2. This clone turned up a few times. Its target is unknown. The primer mix had 60 Vbeta and 13 Jbeta primers. Libraries were prepared by immunoSEQ multiplex PCR; TCRdb keeps only in-frame clonotypes and omits some of them. The repertoire has about 130,000 clones, 66% of them found once; the top ten carry over 1.5%. This sequence was found in a human donor in good health. The chain couples TRBV2 to TRBJ2-3; the match to TRBD1 covers 8 bases. Sample: PBMCs. CDR3 bases: TGTGCCAGCAGTGGGACAGGGCACACAGATACGCAGTATTTT. Its protein is CASSGTGHTDTQYF.